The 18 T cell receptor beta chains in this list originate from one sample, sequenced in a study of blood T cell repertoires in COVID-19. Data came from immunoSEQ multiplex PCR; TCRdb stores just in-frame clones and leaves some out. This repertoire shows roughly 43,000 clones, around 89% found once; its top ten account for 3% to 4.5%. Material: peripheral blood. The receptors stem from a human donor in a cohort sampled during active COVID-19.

The CDR3 nucleotides read TGCGCCAGCAGAGCGGCAGACCACTACGAGCAGTACTTC. Translating gives CASRAADHYEQYF. This chain connects TRBV5-1 to TRBJ2-7, with D possibly matching TRBD2 (5 bases). Trimming left V 5 bases short and J 3 bases short, with 12 bases between. The germline gives CDR1 SGHRS, CDR2 YFSETQ. The CDR3 covers 13 residues.

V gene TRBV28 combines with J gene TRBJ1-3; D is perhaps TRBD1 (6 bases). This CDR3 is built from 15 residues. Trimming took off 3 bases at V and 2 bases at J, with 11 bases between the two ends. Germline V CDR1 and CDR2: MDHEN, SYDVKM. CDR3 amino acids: CASSLADSTGNTIYF. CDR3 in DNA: TGTGCCAGCAGTTTGGCGGACAGTACTGGAAACACCATATATTTT.

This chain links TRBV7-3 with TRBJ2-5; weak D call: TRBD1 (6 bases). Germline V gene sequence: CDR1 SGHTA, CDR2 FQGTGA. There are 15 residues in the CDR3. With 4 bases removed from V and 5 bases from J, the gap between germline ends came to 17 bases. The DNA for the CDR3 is TGTGCCAGCAGCTCTACCGGGACAAAGGGGGAGACCCAGTACTTC. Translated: CASSSTGTKGETQYF.

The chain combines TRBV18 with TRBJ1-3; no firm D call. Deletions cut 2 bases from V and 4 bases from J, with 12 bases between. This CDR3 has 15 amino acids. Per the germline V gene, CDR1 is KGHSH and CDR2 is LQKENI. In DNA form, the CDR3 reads TGTGCCAGCTCACCATTGGGAGGGAACGGAAACACCATATATTTT. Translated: CASSPLGGNGNTIYF.

CDR3 coding DNA: TGTGCCAGCAGCGAGACACTAGCGGGAGCCTACGAGCAGTACTTC. Protein product: CASSETLAGAYEQYF. The V call is TRBV7-2, the J call TRBJ2-7; 11 nucleotides agree with TRBD2. The CDR3 sequence is 15 residues long. Germline V gene data show CDR1 as SGHTA and CDR2 as FQGNSA. V trimming: 5 bases; J trimming: 2 bases; junction bases outside the gene matches: 5.

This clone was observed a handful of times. CDR3 sequence: CASSPPGDTEAFF. Written as DNA, the CDR3 is TGTGCCAGCTCACCACCAGGGGACACTGAAGCTTTCTTT. The rearrangement joins TRBV18 to TRBJ1-1; weak D call: TRBD1 (5 bases). The CDR3 runs to 13 residues. Germline V gene sequence: CDR1 KGHSH, CDR2 LQKENI. V lost 0 bases and J 3 bases, leaving 5 bases between the germline ends.

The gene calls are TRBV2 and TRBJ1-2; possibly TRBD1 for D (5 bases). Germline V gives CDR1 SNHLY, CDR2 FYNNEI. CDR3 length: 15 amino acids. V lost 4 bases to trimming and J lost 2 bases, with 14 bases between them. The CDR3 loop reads CASSVGQGVNYGYTF. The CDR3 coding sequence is TGTGCCAGCAGTGTGGGGCAGGGCGTGAACTATGGCTACACCTTC. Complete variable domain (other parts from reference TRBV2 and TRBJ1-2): EPEVTQTPSHQVTQMGQEVILRCVPISNHLYFYWYRQILGQKVEFLVSFYNNEISEKSEIFDDQFSVERPDGSNFTLKIRSTKLEDSAMYFCASSVGQGVNYGYTFGSGTRLTVV.

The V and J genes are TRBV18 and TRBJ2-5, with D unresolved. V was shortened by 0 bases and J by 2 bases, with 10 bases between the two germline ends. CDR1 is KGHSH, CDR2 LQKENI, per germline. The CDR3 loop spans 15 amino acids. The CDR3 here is CASSPPGLSQETQYF. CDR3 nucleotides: TGTGCCAGCTCACCACCGGGCCTTAGTCAAGAGACCCAGTACTTC.

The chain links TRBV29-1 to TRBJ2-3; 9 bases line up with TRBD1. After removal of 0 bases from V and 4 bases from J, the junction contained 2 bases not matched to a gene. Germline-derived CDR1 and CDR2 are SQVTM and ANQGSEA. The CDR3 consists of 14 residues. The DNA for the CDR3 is TGCAGCGTTGAAGATACAGGGGGCCCAGATACGCAGTATTTT. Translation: CSVEDTGGPDTQYF.

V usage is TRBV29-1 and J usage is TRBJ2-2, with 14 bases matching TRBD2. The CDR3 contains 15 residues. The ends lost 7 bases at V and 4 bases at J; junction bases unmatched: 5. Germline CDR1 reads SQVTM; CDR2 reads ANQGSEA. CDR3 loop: CSAFGLAGGTGELFF. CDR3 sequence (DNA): TGCAGCGCTTTCGGACTAGCGGGGGGCACCGGGGAGCTGTTTTTT.

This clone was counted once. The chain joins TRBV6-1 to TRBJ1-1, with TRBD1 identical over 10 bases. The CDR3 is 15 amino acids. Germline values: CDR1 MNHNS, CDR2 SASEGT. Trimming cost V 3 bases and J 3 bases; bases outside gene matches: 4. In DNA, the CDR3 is TGTGCCAGCAGTGAGCCGACAGGGGGCTACACTGAAGCTTTCTTT. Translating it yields CASSEPTGGYTEAFF.

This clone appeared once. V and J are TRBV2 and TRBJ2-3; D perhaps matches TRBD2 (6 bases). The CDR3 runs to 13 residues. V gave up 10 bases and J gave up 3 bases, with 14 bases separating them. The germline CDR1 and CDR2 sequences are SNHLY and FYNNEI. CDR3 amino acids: CANPLAVTDTQYF. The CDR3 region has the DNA TGTGCCAACCCCTTAGCGGTGACAGATACGCAGTATTTT. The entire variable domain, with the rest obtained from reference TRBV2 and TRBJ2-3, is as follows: EPEVTQTPSHQVTQMGQEVILRCVPISNHLYFYWYRQILGQKVEFLVSFYNNEISEKSEIFDDQFSVERPDGSNFTLKIRSTKLEDSAMYFCANPLAVTDTQYFGPGTRLTVL.

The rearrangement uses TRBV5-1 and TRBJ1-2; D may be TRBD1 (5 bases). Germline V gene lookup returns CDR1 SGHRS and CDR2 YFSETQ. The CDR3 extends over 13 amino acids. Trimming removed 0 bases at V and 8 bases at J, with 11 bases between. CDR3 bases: TGCGCCAGCAGCTTGGAAAGGGGCGTAGGCTACACCTTC. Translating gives CASSLERGVGYTF.

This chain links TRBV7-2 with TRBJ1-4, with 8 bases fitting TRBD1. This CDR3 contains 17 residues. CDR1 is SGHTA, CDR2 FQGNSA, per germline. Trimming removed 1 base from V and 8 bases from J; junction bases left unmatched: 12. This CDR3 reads CASSLVVTGDIREKLFF. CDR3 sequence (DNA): TGTGCCAGCAGCTTAGTAGTGACAGGGGACATACGGGAAAAACTGTTTTTT.

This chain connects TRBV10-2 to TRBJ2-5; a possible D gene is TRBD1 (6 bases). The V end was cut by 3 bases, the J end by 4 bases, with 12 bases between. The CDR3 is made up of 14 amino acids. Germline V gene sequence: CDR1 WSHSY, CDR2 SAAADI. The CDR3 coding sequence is TGCGCCAGCAGTGATCGGCAGGGGAGAGAGACCCAGTACTTC. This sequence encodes CASSDRQGRETQYF.

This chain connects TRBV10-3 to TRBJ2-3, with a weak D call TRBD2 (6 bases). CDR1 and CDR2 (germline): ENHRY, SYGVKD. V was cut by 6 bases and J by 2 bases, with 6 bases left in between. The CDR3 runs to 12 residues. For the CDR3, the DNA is TGTGCCATCAGGCGGGACACAGATACGCAGTATTTT. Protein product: CAIRRDTDTQYF.

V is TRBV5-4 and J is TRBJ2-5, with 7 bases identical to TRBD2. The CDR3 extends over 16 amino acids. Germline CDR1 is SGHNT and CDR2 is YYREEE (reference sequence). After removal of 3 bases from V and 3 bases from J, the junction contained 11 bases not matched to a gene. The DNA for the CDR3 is TGTGCCAGCAGCTCCGAGGGCCAGCGGGGTAAAGAGACCCAGTACTTC. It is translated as CASSSEGQRGKETQYF. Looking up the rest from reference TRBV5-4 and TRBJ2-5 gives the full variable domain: ETGVTQSPTHLIKTRGQQVTLRCSSQSGHNTVSWYQQALGQGPQFIFQYYREEENGRGNFPPRFSGLQFPNYSSELNVNALELDDSALYLCASSSEGQRGKETQYFGPGTRLLVL.

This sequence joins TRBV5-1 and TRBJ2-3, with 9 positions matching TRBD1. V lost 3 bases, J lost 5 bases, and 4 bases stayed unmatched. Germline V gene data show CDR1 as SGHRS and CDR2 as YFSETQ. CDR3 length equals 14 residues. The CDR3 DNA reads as TGCGCCAGCAGCTCGGGACAGGGAAGAGATACGCAGTATTTT. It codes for CASSSGQGRDTQYF.